The present T cell receptor (beta chain) was sequenced within a study of OX40 agonist ivuxolimab in advanced cancers. Trimming stripped 1 base from V and 2 bases from J, with 9 bases between. Germline V gene lookup returns CDR1 SNHLY and CDR2 FYNNEI. The CDR3 loop spans 15 amino acids. Measured with immunoSEQ multiplex PCR; TCRdb has only the in-frame clones, and not every one. The table has fewer than 65,000 clones, about 86% seen once. Prior autoimmune disease or systemic immunosuppression barred patients. Cycle 7 day 1, cycle 4 day 1, and baseline were the timepoints at which blood was sampled. The receptor comes from an adult with an advanced solid tumor such as melanoma, head and neck, liver or kidney cancer. The chain is built from TRBV2 and TRBJ2-1; no clear D gene. Sample: CD4+ or CD8+ T cells sorted from blood, taken in a trial of the OX40 agonist ivuxolimab. As DNA, the CDR3 is TGTGCCAGCAGTGAAGGTGATAGGACCTACAATGAGCAGTTCTTC. Amino acid sequence: CASSEGDRTYNEQFF.